This T cell receptor beta chain was found in a study of long-term antiretroviral therapy in people with HIV. Study-wide points: No data on ART adherence, viral resistance or therapy changes.

The authors ran the immunoSEQ assay, v3.0, at survey level. Data came from immunoSEQ multiplex PCR; TCRdb stores just in-frame clones and leaves some out. Of 5,000 to 7,500 clones in the sample, 60% to 80% are singletons; the top ten hold 15% to 17%. The V and J ends lost 0 bases and 5 bases respectively, with 5 bases between them. Germline loops: CDR1 SGHRS, CDR2 YFSETQ. The CDR3 has 12 residues. In the case of this clone: Its antigen remains unidentified.

The sequence came from a man aged 40-49 years with HIV. The sequenced sample was unsorted PBMCs, obtained 0.5 years before starting antiretroviral therapy. The chain links TRBV5-1 to TRBJ1-1; D call uncertain. The CDR3 loop is CASSLEGTEAFF. CDR3 nucleotides: TGCGCCAGCAGCTTGGAGGGAACTGAAGCTTTCTTT.